The next 13 T cell receptor beta chains were all read from a single sample in a study of technical replicates of blood from a few donors. The method was immunoSEQ multiplex PCR; TCRdb's version includes in-frame clones alone and lacks a portion of them. The repertoire consists of tens of thousands of clones, with 95% to 98% occurring once and the leading ten covering less than 0.25%. The source material was T cells isolated from PBMCs. These receptors were collected from a human donor in good health.

This chain joins TRBV12-5 and TRBJ1-5; 7 bases align to TRBD1. CDR1 is LGHNT, CDR2 FRNRAP, per germline. CDR3 length: 16 residues. V shed 1 base and J 7 bases; nucleotides not matched to a gene: 10. The CDR3 DNA follows: TGTGCTAGTGGTTTGGGACAGGGTGGTTCAGGGCAGCCCCAGCATTTT. Translated, it gives CASGLGQGGSGQPQHF.

The gene calls are TRBV7-8 and TRBJ2-1; D is possibly TRBD1 (5 bases). Germline V gene sequence: CDR1 SGHVS, CDR2 FQNEAQ. The CDR3 consists of 11 residues. The V gene lost 5 bases and the J gene lost 10 bases, with 9 bases spanning the gap. DNA for the CDR3: TGTGCCAGCAGCCCACAGGAGGAGCAGTTCTTC. Amino acid sequence: CASSPQEEQFF.

The chain joins TRBV6-1 to TRBJ2-7, with TRBD1 matching 7 bases. From germline, CDR1 is MNHNS and CDR2 SASEGT. V trimming: 5 bases; J trimming: 5 bases; junction bases outside the gene matches: 6. The length of the CDR3 is 13 residues. In nucleotides, the CDR3 is TGTGCCAGCAGTACTTCACAGGGGCACGAGCAGTACTTC. This encodes CASSTSQGHEQYF.

The genes are TRBV29-1 and TRBJ2-3, with TRBD1 matching over 8 bases. CDR1 and CDR2 from the germline V gene are SQVTM and ANQGSEA. The V gene end was trimmed by 1 base and the J gene end by 4 bases; junction bases not matched to a gene: 16. The CDR3 is 18 amino acids. CDR3 nucleotides: TGCAGCGTTGAAGGTTACATCCATGGACAGGGTTTTGCAGATACGCAGTATTTT. This gives the protein CSVEGYIHGQGFADTQYF.

This CDR3 is CASSEGEVRGRTGELFF. CDR3 sequence (DNA): TGTGCCAGCAGCGAAGGGGAAGTCAGGGGGCGCACCGGGGAGCTGTTTTTT. The V gene is TRBV9, the J gene TRBJ2-2, with TRBD1 identical over 8 bases. J gave up 4 bases and V 3 bases, and 11 bases lay outside the gene matches. Per the germline V gene, CDR1 is SGDLS and CDR2 is YYNGEE. The CDR3 is made up of 17 amino acids.

V and J are TRBV7-2 and TRBJ2-7; 11 positions agree with TRBD2. V lost 4 bases, J lost 4 bases, and 9 bases stayed unmatched. This CDR3 has 16 amino acids. Germline V lookup: CDR1 SGHTA, CDR2 FQGNSA. The CDR3 region has the DNA TGTGCCAGCAGCTCTAGGACTAGCGGGTCTATATACGAGCAGTACTTC. Its protein is CASSSRTSGSIYEQYF.

The chain joins TRBV7-6 to TRBJ1-1, with D uncertain. There are 16 residues in the CDR3. Trimming shortened V by 1 base and J by 0 bases, and 12 bases separated the two germline ends. Per germline, CDR1 SGHVS and CDR2 FNYEAQ. CDR3 sequence (DNA): TGTGCCAGCAGCTTAGGTCCCCGGGAGATGAACACTGAAGCTTTCTTT. Translated: CASSLGPREMNTEAFF. The variable domain in full, with the rest retrieved from reference TRBV7-6 and TRBJ1-1, is GAGVSQSPRYKVTKRGQDVALRCDPISGHVSLYWYRQALGQGPEFLTYFNYEAQQDKSGLPNDRFSAERPEGSISTLTIQRTEQRDSAMYRCASSLGPREMNTEAFFGQGTRLTVV.

V and J are TRBV4-2 and TRBJ2-1; TRBD2 agrees at 9 bases. V lost 4 bases, J lost 3 bases, and 13 bases stayed unmatched. CDR3 length: 18 amino acids. From germline, CDR1 is LGHNA and CDR2 YNFKEQ. Here the CDR3 reads CASSLNVQGTSSYNEQFF. For the CDR3, the DNA is TGTGCCAGCAGCCTTAACGTCCAAGGGACTAGCAGCTACAATGAGCAGTTCTTC.

J is TRBJ2-7 and V is TRBV11-2; 11 bases map to TRBD2. Germline loops: CDR1 SGHAT, CDR2 FQNNGV. J lost 2 bases, V lost 4 bases, and 7 bases had no gene match. The CDR3 runs to 16 residues. The CDR3 is CASSSGLAVFTYEQYF. The CDR3 nucleotides read TGTGCCAGCAGCTCGGGACTAGCGGTTTTCACCTACGAGCAGTACTTC.

The CDR3 coding sequence is TGTGCCAGCAGTTTTGATTTGCGGGAGAGGTACACCGGGGAGCTGTTTTTT. This codes for CASSFDLRERYTGELFF. This sequence joins TRBV7-9 and TRBJ2-2, with 7 positions matching TRBD2. Trimming cost V 6 bases and J 3 bases; bases outside gene matches: 13. The CDR3 length is 17 residues. Germline V lookup: CDR1 SEHNR, CDR2 FQNEAQ (reference sequence). Filled out from reference TRBV7-9 and TRBJ2-2, the complete variable domain reads DTGVSQNPRHKITKRGQNVTFRCDPISEHNRLYWYRQTLGQGPEFLTYFQNEAQLEKSRLLSDRFSAERPKGSFSTLEIQRTEQGDSAMYLCASSFDLRERYTGELFFGEGSRLTVL.

The V call is TRBV6-4, the J call TRBJ1-2; TRBD1 matches 8 bases. Germline-derived CDR1 and CDR2 are MRHNA and SNTAGT. Trimming removed 4 bases from V and 7 bases from J; junction bases left unmatched: 11. The CDR3 runs 15 residues. The CDR3 nucleotides are TGTGCCAGCAGTGCCACTCCGACAGGGGCATCTGGCTACACCTTC. Its translation: CASSATPTGASGYTF.

The chain carries TRBV5-5 and TRBJ2-1, with 8 bases that match TRBD1. The trim removed 2 bases at V and 3 bases at J, leaving 10 bases unmatched. Per germline, CDR1 SGHKS and CDR2 YYEKEE (reference sequence). This CDR3 has 17 residues. The CDR3, as DNA: TGTGCCAGCAGCTTTGCACCGTCCGGGACAGGCTACAATGAGCAGTTCTTC. This sequence encodes CASSFAPSGTGYNEQFF.

The chain is built from TRBV2 and TRBJ2-7, with TRBD2 identical over 9 bases. The germline CDR1 and CDR2 sequences are SNHLY and FYNNEI. The junction had 8 bases not matched to a gene; V was cut back by 2 bases and J by 3 bases. This CDR3 has 16 residues. CDR3 coding DNA: TGTGCCAGCAGTGAATGGGGTGCGGGAGGGGGCTACGAGCAGTACTTC. Translating gives CASSEWGAGGGYEQYF. The full variable domain, in which reference TRBV2 and TRBJ2-7 provide the parts outside the CDR3, is EPEVTQTPSHQVTQMGQEVILRCVPISNHLYFYWYRQILGQKVEFLVSFYNNEISEKSEIFDDQFSVERPDGSNFTLKIRSTKLEDSAMYFCASSEWGAGGGYEQYFGPGTRLTVT.